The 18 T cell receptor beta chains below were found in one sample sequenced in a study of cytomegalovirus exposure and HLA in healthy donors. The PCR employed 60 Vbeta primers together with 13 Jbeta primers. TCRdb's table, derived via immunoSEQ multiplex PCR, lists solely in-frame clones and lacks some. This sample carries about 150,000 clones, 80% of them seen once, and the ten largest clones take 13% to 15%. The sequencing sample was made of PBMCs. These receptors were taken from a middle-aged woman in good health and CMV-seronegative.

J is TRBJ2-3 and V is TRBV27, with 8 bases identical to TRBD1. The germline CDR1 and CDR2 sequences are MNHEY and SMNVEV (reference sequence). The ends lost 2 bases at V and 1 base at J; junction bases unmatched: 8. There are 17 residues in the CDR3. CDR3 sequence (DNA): TGTGCCAGCAGTTTAGACAGGGGCCTCCGAGGCACAGATACGCAGTATTTT. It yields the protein CASSLDRGLRGTDTQYF.

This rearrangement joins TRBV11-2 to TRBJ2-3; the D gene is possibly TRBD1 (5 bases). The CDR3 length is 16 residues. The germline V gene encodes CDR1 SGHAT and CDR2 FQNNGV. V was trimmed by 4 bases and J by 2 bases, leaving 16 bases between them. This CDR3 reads CASSSLGRQLTDTQYF. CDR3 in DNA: TGTGCCAGCAGCTCGCTGGGGCGACAGCTCACAGATACGCAGTATTTT.

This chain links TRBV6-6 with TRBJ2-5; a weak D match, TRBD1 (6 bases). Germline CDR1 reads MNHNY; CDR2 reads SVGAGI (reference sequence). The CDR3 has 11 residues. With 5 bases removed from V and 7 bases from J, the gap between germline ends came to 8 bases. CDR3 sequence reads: CASSKGGTQYF. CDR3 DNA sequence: TGTGCCAGCAGTAAAGGGGGGACCCAGTACTTC.

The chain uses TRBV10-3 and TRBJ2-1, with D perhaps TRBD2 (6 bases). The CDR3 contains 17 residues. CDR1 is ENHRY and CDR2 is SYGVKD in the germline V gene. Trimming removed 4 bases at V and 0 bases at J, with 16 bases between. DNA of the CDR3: TGTGCCATCAGTGGCGGGGTACACTTGAGCTCCTACAATGAGCAGTTCTTC. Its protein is CAISGGVHLSSYNEQFF.

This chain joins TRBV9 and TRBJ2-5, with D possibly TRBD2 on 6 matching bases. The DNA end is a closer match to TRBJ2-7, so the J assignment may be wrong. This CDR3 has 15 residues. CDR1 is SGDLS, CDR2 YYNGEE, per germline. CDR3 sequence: CASSVAGGSSYEQYF. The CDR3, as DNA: TGTGCCAGCAGCGTAGCTGGGGGGAGCTCCTACGAGCAGTACTTC.

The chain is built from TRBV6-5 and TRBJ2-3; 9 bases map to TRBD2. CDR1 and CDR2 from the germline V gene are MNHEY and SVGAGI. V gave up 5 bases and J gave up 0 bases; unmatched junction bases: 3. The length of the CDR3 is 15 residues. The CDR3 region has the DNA TGTGCCAGCAGTAGGACTAGCGCGAGCACAGATACGCAGTATTTT. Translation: CASSRTSASTDTQYF.

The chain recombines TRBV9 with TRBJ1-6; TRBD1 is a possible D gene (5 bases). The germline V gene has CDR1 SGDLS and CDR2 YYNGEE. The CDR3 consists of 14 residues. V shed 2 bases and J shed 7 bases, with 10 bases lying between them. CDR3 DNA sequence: TGTGCCAGCAGCGTCCAGGGAGGGAATTCACCCCTCCACTTT. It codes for CASSVQGGNSPLHF.

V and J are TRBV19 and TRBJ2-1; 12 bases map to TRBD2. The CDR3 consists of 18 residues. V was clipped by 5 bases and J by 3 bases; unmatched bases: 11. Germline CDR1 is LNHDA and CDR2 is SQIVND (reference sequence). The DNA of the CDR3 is TGTGCCAGTAGTTGGGCTAGCGGGGGGGCATTTGGCTACAATGAGCAGTTCTTC. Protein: CASSWASGGAFGYNEQFF. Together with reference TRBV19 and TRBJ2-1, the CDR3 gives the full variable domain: DGGITQSPKYLFRKEGQNVTLSCEQNLNHDAMYWYRQDPGQGLRLIYYSQIVNDFQKGDIAEGYSVSREKKESFPLTVTSAQKNPTAFYLCASSWASGGAFGYNEQFFGPGTRLTVL.

This chain's CDR3 is CARSLSSPAEAFF. In nucleotides, the CDR3 is TGTGCCAGAAGCTTATCGTCGCCAGCTGAAGCTTTCTTT. The chain links TRBV7-5 to TRBJ1-1; the table's D call of TRBD1 was not tested on the DNA. TRBV7-5 constitutes a pseudogene. This CDR3 is 13 amino acids long.

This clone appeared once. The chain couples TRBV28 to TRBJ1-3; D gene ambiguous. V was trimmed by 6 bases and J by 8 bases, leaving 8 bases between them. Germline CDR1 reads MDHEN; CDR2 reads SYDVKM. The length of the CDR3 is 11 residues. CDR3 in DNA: TGTGCCAGCAGCCTTGTAGACACCATATATTTT. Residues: CASSLVDTIYF.

The CDR3 here is CASRYQGDTQYF. CDR3 in DNA: TGTGCCAGCAGATACCAGGGGGATACGCAGTATTTT. The J gene is TRBJ2-3, the V gene TRBV7-9, with a possible D match to TRBD1 (6 bases). Germline values: CDR1 SEHNR, CDR2 FQNEAQ (reference sequence). The CDR3 has 12 residues. V was pared by 6 bases and J by 6 bases, with 10 bases between.

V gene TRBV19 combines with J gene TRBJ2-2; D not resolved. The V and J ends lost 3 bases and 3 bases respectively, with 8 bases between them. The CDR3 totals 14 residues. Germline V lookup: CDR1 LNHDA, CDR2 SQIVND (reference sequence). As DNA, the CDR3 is TGTGCCAGTAGTATTTACCGGGACACCGGGGAGCTGTTTTTT. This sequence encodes CASSIYRDTGELFF.

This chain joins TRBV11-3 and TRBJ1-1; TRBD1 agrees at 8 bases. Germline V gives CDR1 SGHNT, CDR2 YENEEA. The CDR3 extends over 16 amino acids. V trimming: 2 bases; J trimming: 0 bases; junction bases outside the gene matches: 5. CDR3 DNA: TGTGCCAGCAGCTTAAGGGACAGGAAGATGAACACTGAAGCTTTCTTT. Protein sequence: CASSLRDRKMNTEAFF.

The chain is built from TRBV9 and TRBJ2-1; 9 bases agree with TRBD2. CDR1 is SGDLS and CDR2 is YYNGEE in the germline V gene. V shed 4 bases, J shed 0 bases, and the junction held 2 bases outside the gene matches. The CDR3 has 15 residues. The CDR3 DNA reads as TGTGCCAGCAGCTTTAGCGGGAGCTCCTACAATGAGCAGTTCTTC. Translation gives CASSFSGSSYNEQFF.

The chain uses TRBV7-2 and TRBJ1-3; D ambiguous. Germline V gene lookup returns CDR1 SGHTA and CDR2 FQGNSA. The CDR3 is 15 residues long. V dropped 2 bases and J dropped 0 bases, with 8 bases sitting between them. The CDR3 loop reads CASSLRAGSGNTIYF. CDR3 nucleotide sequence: TGTGCCAGCAGCTTACGGGCGGGCTCTGGAAACACCATATATTTT.

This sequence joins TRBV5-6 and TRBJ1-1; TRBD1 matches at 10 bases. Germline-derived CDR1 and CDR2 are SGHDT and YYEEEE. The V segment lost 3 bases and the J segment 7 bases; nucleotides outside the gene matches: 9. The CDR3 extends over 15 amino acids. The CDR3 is CASSSGWTGGNEAFF. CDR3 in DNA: TGTGCCAGCAGCTCGGGTTGGACAGGGGGGAATGAAGCTTTCTTT.

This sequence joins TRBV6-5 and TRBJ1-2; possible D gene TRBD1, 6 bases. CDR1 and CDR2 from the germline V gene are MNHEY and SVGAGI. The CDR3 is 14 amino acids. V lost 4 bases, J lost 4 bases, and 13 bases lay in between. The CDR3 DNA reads TGTGCCAGCAGTTCCGTACAGGGAAGCTATGGCTACACCTTC. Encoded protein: CASSSVQGSYGYTF.

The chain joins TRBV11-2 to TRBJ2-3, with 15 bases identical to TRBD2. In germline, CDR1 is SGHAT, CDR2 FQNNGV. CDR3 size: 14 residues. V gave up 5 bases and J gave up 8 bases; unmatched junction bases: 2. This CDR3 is CASSGTSGRTTQYF. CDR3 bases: TGTGCCAGCAGCGGGACTAGCGGGAGGACTACGCAGTATTTT.